This entry concerns a single T cell receptor beta chain. RNA in amounts of about 0.5 to 1 ug was reverse transcribed with random hexamers. The CDR3 of TCR beta was amplified by immunoSEQ multiplex PCR across 54 Vbeta and 13 Jbeta. TCRdb re-called the immunoSEQ multiplex PCR reads with MiXCR, one entry per CDR3 protein. The sample records hundreds of thousands of distinct CDR3 sequences, 75% to 85% being singletons. The CDR3 loop spans 14 amino acids. Trimming stripped 3 bases from V and 5 bases from J, with 13 bases between. Germline CDR1 reads MDHEN; CDR2 reads SYDVKM. The record originates from a study of CD8 T cells in Susac syndrome.

The sample taken for sequencing was CD8+ T cells from PBMCs. This TCR came from a human donor with multiple sclerosis. The V and J genes are TRBV28 and TRBJ2-5; TRBD1 or TRBD2 may be the D gene (6 bases each). DNA for the CDR3: TGTGCCAGCAGTTTTAGGGGGGCTGGCGAGACCCAGTACTTC. Translated, it gives CASSFRGAGETQYF.